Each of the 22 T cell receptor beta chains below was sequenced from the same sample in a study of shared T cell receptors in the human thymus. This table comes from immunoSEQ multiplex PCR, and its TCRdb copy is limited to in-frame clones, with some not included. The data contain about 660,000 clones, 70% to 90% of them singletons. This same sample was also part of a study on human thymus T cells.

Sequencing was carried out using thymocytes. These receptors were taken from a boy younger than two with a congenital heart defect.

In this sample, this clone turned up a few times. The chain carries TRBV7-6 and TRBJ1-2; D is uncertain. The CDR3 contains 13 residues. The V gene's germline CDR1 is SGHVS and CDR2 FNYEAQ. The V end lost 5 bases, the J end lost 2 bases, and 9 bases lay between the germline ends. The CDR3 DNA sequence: TGTGCCAGCAGCCTGACAATGAACTATGGCTACACCTTC. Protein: CASSLTMNYGYTF.

The CDR3 sequence: CASSYPDRGSNSPLHF. The CDR3 region has the DNA TGTGCCAGCAGTTACCCAGACAGGGGTAGTAATTCACCCCTCCACTTT. The J gene is TRBJ1-6, the V gene TRBV6-6, with 8 bases matching TRBD1. V gave up 2 bases and J gave up 6 bases; unmatched junction bases: 6. CDR1 and CDR2 (germline): MNHNY, SVGAGI (reference sequence). The CDR3 is made up of 16 amino acids.

The CDR3 here is CASRLLGYSADTQYF. CDR3 DNA sequence: TGCGCCAGCAGGCTTTTGGGCTATTCCGCAGATACGCAGTATTTT. The chain joins TRBV5-1 to TRBJ2-3; no reliable D call. V lost 5 bases and J 4 bases, leaving 17 bases between the germline ends. The V gene's germline CDR1 is SGHRS and CDR2 YFSETQ. CDR3 length equals 15 residues. The full variable domain, its missing parts supplied by reference TRBV5-1 and TRBJ2-3, is KAGVTQTPRYLIKTRGQQVTLSCSPISGHRSVSWYQQTPGQGLQFLFEYFSETQRNKGNFPGRFSGRQFSNSRSEMNVSTLELGDSALYLCASRLLGYSADTQYFGPGTRLTVL.

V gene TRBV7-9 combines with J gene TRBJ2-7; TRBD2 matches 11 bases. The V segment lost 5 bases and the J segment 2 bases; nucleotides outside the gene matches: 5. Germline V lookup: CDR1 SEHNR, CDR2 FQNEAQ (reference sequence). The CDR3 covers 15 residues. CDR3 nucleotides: TGTGCCAGCAGCCCCCGGACTAGCGGGCCCTACGAGCAGTACTTC. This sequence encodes CASSPRTSGPYEQYF.

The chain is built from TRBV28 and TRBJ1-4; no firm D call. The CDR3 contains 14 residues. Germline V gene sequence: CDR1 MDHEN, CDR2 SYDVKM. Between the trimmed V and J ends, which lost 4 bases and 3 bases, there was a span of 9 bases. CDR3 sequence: CASSSLRSNEKLFF. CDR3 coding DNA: TGTGCCAGCAGTTCCCTGAGGTCTAATGAAAAACTGTTTTTT.

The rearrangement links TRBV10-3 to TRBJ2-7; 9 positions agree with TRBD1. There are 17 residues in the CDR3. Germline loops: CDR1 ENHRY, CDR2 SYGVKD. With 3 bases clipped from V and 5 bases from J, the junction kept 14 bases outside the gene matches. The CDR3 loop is CAISDLLTRDRVHEQYF. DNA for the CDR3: TGTGCCATCAGTGACCTACTTACCCGGGACAGGGTCCACGAGCAGTACTTC.

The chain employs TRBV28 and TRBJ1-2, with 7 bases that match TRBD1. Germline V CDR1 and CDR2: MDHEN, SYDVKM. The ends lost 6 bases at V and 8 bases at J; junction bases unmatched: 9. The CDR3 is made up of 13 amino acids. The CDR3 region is CASRHRGSEGYTF. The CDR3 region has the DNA TGTGCCAGCAGACACAGGGGTTCGGAGGGCTACACCTTC.

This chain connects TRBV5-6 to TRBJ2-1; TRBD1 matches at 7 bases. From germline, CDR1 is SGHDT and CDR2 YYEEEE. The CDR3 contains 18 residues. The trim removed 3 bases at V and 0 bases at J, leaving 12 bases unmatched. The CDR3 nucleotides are TGTGCCAGCAGCTCACCCGGACAGGCTAGTAGCTCCTACAATGAGCAGTTCTTC. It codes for CASSSPGQASSSYNEQFF. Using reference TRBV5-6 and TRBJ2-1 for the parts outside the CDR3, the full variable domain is DAGVTQSPTHLIKTRGQQVTLRCSPKSGHDTVSWYQQALGQGPQFIFQYYEEEERQRGNFPDRFSGHQFPNYSSELNVNALLLGDSALYLCASSSPGQASSSYNEQFFGPGTRLTVL.

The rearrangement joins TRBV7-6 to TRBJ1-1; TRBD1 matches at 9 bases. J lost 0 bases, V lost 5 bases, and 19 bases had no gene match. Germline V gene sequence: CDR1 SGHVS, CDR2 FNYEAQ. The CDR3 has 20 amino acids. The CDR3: CASSRRPVPGQGRMNTEAFF. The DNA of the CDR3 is TGTGCCAGCAGCCGACGCCCCGTCCCGGGACAGGGTCGGATGAACACTGAAGCTTTCTTT. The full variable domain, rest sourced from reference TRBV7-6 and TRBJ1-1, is GAGVSQSPRYKVTKRGQDVALRCDPISGHVSLYWYRQALGQGPEFLTYFNYEAQQDKSGLPNDRFSAERPEGSISTLTIQRTEQRDSAMYRCASSRRPVPGQGRMNTEAFFGQGTRLTVV.

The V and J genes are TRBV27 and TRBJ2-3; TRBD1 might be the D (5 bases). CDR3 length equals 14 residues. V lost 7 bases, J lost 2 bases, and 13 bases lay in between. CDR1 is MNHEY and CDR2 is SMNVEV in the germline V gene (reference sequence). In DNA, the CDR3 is TGTGCCAGCACGCGACAGAATGCCACAGATACGCAGTATTTT. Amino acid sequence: CASTRQNATDTQYF.

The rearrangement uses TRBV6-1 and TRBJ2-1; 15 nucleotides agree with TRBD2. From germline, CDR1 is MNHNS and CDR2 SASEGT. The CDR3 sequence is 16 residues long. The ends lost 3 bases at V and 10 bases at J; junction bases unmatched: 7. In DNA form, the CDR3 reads TGTGCCAGCAGTGACGGAAGGACTAGCGGGAGGGGGGAGCAGTTCTTC. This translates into CASSDGRTSGRGEQFF.

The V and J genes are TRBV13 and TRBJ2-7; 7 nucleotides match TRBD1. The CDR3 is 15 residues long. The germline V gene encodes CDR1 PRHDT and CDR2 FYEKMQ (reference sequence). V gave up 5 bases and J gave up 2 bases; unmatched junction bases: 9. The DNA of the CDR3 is TGTGCCAGCAGCCCAGGGACAGATACCACCTACGAGCAGTACTTC. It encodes CASSPGTDTTYEQYF.

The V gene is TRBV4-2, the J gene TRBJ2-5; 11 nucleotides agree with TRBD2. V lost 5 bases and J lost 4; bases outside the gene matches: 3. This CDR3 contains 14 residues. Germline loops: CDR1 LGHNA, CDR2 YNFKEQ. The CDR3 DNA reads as TGTGCCAGCAGCTCCGGACTAGCGGGAGAGACCCAGTACTTC. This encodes CASSSGLAGETQYF.

CDR3 in amino acids: CASSVNYDEDTGELFF. DNA of the CDR3: TGTGCCAGCAGCGTGAACTACGACGAGGACACCGGGGAGCTGTTTTTT. J is TRBJ2-2 and V is TRBV9; D is ambiguous. The CDR3 is 16 residues long. The germline V and J ends were trimmed by 2 bases and 3 bases, with 14 bases remaining between them. Germline CDR1 reads SGDLS; CDR2 reads YYNGEE.

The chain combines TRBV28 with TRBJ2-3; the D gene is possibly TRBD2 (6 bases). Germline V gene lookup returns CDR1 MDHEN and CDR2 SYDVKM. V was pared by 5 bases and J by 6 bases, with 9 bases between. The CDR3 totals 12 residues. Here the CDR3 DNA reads TGTGCCAGCAGTGGGCTAGCGGATACGCAGTATTTT. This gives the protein CASSGLADTQYF.

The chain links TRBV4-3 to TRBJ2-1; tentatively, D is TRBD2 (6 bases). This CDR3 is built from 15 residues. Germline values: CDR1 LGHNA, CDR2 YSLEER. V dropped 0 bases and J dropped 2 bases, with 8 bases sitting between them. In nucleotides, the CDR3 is TGCGCCAGCAGCCAAGATGGAGGGACCTACAATGAGCAGTTCTTC. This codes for CASSQDGGTYNEQFF.

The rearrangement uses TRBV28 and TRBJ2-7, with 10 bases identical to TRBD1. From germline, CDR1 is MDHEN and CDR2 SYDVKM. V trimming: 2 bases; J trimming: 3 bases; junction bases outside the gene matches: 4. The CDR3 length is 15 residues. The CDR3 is CASSLRQGADYEQYF. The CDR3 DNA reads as TGTGCCAGCAGTTTAAGACAGGGGGCAGACTACGAGCAGTACTTC.

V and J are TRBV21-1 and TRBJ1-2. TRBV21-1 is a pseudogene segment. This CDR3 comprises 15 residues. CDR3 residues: CASSYRDSPNYGYTF. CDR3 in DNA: TGTGCCAGCAGCTACCGGGACTCTCCTAACTATGGCTACACCTTC.

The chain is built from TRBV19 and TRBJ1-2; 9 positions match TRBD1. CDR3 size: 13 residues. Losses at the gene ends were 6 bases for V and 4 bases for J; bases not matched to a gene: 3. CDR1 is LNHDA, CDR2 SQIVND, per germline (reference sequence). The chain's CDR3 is CASRGQGGYGYTF. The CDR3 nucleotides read TGTGCCAGTAGGGGACAGGGCGGCTATGGCTACACCTTC.

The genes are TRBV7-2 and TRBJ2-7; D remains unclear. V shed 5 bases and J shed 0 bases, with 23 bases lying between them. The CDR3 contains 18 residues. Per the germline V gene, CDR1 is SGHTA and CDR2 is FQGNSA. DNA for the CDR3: TGTGCCAGCAGCCTGGTGATAGGCACCCCACCTAGCTCCTACGAGCAGTACTTC. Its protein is CASSLVIGTPPSSYEQYF.

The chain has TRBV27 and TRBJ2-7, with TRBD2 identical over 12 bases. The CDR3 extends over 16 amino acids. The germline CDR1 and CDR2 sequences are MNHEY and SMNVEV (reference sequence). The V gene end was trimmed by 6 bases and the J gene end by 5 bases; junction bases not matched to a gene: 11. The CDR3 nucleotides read TGTGCCAGCAGCGTCAGGCGGACTAGCGGGGATCACGAGCAGTACTTC. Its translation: CASSVRRTSGDHEQYF.

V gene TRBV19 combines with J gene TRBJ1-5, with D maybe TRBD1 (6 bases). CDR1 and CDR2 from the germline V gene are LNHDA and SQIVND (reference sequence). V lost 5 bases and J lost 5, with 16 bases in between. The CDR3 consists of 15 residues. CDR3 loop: CASSGPGESDQPQHF. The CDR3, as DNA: TGTGCCAGTAGTGGTCCAGGGGAATCTGATCAGCCCCAGCATTTT. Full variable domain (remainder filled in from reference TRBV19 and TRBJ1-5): DGGITQSPKYLFRKEGQNVTLSCEQNLNHDAMYWYRQDPGQGLRLIYYSQIVNDFQKGDIAEGYSVSREKKESFPLTVTSAQKNPTAFYLCASSGPGESDQPQHFGDGTRLSIL.